This T cell receptor (beta chain) was found in a study of T cell responses to AZD1222 COVID-19 vaccine (dated by TCRdb to the early 2020s). A note on the overall study: TCR sequencing covered about 230 trial participants: 200 to 210 given two doses of AZD1222 and 26 given two doses of MenACWY control vaccine. Enrollment into the trials was organized by age into subgroups of 18-55, 56-69 and 70-plus years, and those subgroups contained approximately 160, 26 and 62 TCR-sequenced participants, respectively.

Trimming takes 2 bases from V and 5 bases from J, and the germline ends sit 12 bases apart. Reading from cysteine to phenylalanine, the CDR3 counts 14 amino acids. Just CDR3 DNA is preserved here, 42 bases in frame from base 1. From the germline V gene, CDR1 is SGHVS and CDR2 is FQNEAQ. Sample time point, as interpreted from the label and publication: about 28 days (+/-7) after the second vaccine dose. Because spike-specific TCR depth and breadth did not differ between the two schedules, AZD1222 recipients who got a second dose at roughly 4 weeks were pooled with those who got a second dose at roughly 12 weeks. Vaccinee samples were obtained from the UK trials COV001 and COV002, which included a single-blind randomized controlled phase 2/3 trial of AZD1222 (ChAdOx1 nCoV-19) in healthy adults. For TCRbeta chain sequencing, PBMC samples were collected from trial participants at day 0 and at day 28 after the second dose.

Regarding this clone: Its antigen is still unknown. Within one base of it there is no much larger clone, and no base qualities were kept.

General conclusions and limits of the study: No day 14 peak-response samples were available, so repertoires were characterized only after the peak T cell response. Only a handful of AZD1222 recipients were SARS-CoV-2 seropositive at baseline, limiting conclusions about previously exposed vaccinees. After two AZD1222 doses, both the breadth and the depth of spike-specific TCRs were significantly higher than at day 0 and than in MenACWY recipients. Epitopes outside the regions mutated in the B.1.351 and B.1.1.7 variants were reportedly recognized by nearly half of the unique spike-specific TCRs. The 56-69-year group was small, and its depth increase did not reach significance, likely because of low power. Vaccine-associated CD4 TCRs spanned the whole spike protein, with dominant responses in regions 160-218 and 743-854. Participants were mostly white British, with more females than males. The authors suggested clonal diversity may have been underestimated.

The CDR3 regions of human TCRbeta chains were analyzed by immunosequencing. The paper's data handling went like this. TCRs in the repertoires were compared against a reference library of SARS-CoV-2-specific TCRs that had been generated with the MIRA antigen-specificity platform. Breadth meant the fraction of unique TCRs that were SARS-CoV-2-associated, whereas depth meant the fraction of total T cells that were SARS-CoV-2-associated. Using the MIRA data, each spike-specific TCR was mapped to the spike region that the TCR reacts to and placed in a CD4 or CD8 class. Log10-transformed breadth and depth values were compared by one-way ANOVA with Sidak's multiple comparisons tests. The source is immuneACCESS, and TCRdb retained only in-frame sequences with V and J called. Part of the clones is not carried over; for the studies checked, unresolved V genes explain less than half of this, and the remainder is unexplained. V and J calls and clone size are copied from that table; D and trimming were computed from the DNA. The sample records over 150,000 clones, roughly 90% of which are singletons. The ten largest account for around 4.5% of the sample.

This clonotype was sampled from an adult who received the AZD1222 COVID-19 vaccine. The chain couples TRBV7-8 to TRBJ2-5; the D gene cannot be resolved beyond TRBD1 or TRBD2, each matching 6 bases. Here the sequenced sample was peripheral blood, taken 28 days after the second AZD1222 dose. The CDR3 reads CASSLRGAGETQYF. The sequenced DNA: TGTGCCAGCAGCTTAAGGGGGGCGGGGGAGACCCAGTACTTC.